Below, 14 T cell receptor beta chains from the same sample are listed, as sequenced in a study of T cell responses to AZD1222 COVID-19 vaccine. Repertoires were generated with immunoSEQ multiplex PCR, while TCRdb's copy carries only in-frame clones and drops some. The table includes fewer than 130,000 clones, over 75% detected once. Specimen: peripheral blood, collected on day 0 of AZD1222 vaccination. The receptors were gathered from an adult in good health.

This clone was observed once. The rearrangement uses TRBV28 and TRBJ1-2, with D unclear. V shed 6 bases and J shed 3 bases, with 17 bases lying between them. The CDR3 extends over 15 amino acids. The germline gives CDR1 MDHEN, CDR2 SYDVKM. The CDR3, as DNA: TGTGCCAGCAGAACCTTAGGAGGCGGGGACTATGGCTACACCTTC. Amino acid sequence: CASRTLGGGDYGYTF.

The chain links TRBV30 to TRBJ1-4, with 10 bases fitting TRBD1. The germline V gene has CDR1 GTSNPN and CDR2 SVGIG (reference sequence). The CDR3 has 15 residues. V shed 0 bases, J shed 6 bases, and the junction held 4 bases outside the gene matches. The CDR3 region has the DNA TGTGCCTGGAGTGTACCCGGGACAGGGGATGAAAAACTGTTTTTT. It yields the protein CAWSVPGTGDEKLFF.

The V and J genes are TRBV4-2 and TRBJ1-1; 7 nucleotides match TRBD1. The CDR3 is 21 residues long. Germline loops: CDR1 LGHNA, CDR2 YNFKEQ. V gave up 3 bases and J gave up 1 base; unmatched junction bases: 23. The CDR3, as DNA: TGTGCCAGCAGCCAGTCACACCCTCCTCGGTGGGGACAGCCGAGGAACACTGAAGCTTTCTTT. Its protein is CASSQSHPPRWGQPRNTEAFF.

This clone was counted only a few times. V and J are TRBV28 and TRBJ1-5; D remains ambiguous. Germline CDR1 and CDR2: MDHEN and SYDVKM. The CDR3 sequence is 14 residues long. V was pared by 6 bases and J by 4 bases, with 13 bases between. CDR3 protein: CASRSRRLNQPQHF. The CDR3 coding sequence is TGTGCCAGCAGGTCTCGACGGTTGAATCAGCCCCAGCATTTT.

This chain links TRBV12-3 or TRBV12-4 with TRBJ2-7; the D is unclear. The CDR3 is made up of 11 amino acids. Trimming removed 0 bases from V and 6 bases from J, with 3 bases in between. The CDR3, as DNA: TGTGCCAGCAGTTTAGCGCCCGAGCAGTACTTC. Its translation: CASSLAPEQYF.

The V call is TRBV7-2, the J call TRBJ1-5; D is uncertain. Trimming left V 2 bases short and J 7 bases short, with 9 bases between. The CDR3 has 13 amino acids. CDR1 SGHTA and CDR2 FQGNSA come from the germline V gene. The CDR3 is CASSLLSTQPQHF. The CDR3 nucleotides are TGTGCCAGCAGCTTACTGAGTACGCAGCCCCAGCATTTT.

CDR3 DNA sequence: TGTGCCAGCAGCCCTAACAGGGGGCAGGGTGAAAAACTGTTTTTT. Protein sequence: CASSPNRGQGEKLFF. The J gene is TRBJ1-4, the V gene TRBV7-6; TRBD1 matches 9 bases. Germline CDR1 and CDR2: SGHVS and FNYEAQ. The CDR3 sequence is 15 residues long. J gave up 7 bases and V 5 bases, and 8 bases lay outside the gene matches.

The chain couples TRBV18 to TRBJ1-3; D ambiguous. Per germline, CDR1 KGHSH and CDR2 LQKENI. CDR3 length equals 13 residues. With 2 bases removed from V and 2 bases from J, the gap between germline ends came to 4 bases. The CDR3 nucleotides read TGTGCCAGCTCACCAGGGCCTGGAAACACCATATATTTT. Its translation is CASSPGPGNTIYF. Based on the CDR3 plus reference TRBV18 and TRBJ1-3, the full variable domain is NAGVMQNPRHLVRRRGQEARLRCSPMKGHSHVYWYRQLPEEGLKFMVYLQKENIIDESGMPKERFSAEFPKEGPSILRIQQVVRGDSAAYFCASSPGPGNTIYFGEGSWLTVV.

In its sample, this clone was seen once. This chain uses TRBV19 with TRBJ1-2, with a possible D match to TRBD1 (6 bases). CDR1 is LNHDA and CDR2 is SQIVND in the germline V gene (reference sequence). The CDR3 length is 12 residues. V lost 7 bases and J lost 3, with 9 bases in between. In DNA form, the CDR3 reads TGTGCCAGTACCCGACAGGACTATGGCTACACCTTC. This codes for CASTRQDYGYTF.

The chain carries TRBV7-9 and TRBJ1-1; D is undetermined. V lost 1 base and J lost 1, with 4 bases in between. The CDR3 is 13 residues long. The germline CDR1 and CDR2 sequences are SEHNR and FQNEAQ (reference sequence). In DNA, the CDR3 is TGTGCCAGCAGCTTAGACTCGAACACTGAAGCTTTCTTT. Translation: CASSLDSNTEAFF.

This clone was picked up a small number of times. The chain has TRBV19 and TRBJ2-1, with D perhaps TRBD2 (6 bases). Trimming stripped 5 bases from V and 4 bases from J, with 24 bases between. The CDR3 has 18 residues. In germline, CDR1 is LNHDA, CDR2 SQIVND (reference sequence). CDR3 protein: CASSQTRPGGPIYNEQFF. Here the CDR3 DNA reads TGTGCCAGTAGTCAAACTCGCCCCGGAGGGCCAATTTACAATGAGCAGTTCTTC.

The chain has TRBV20-1 and TRBJ1-1; D gene ambiguous. Germline V gene data show CDR1 as DFQATT and CDR2 as SNEGSKA (reference sequence). Trimming stripped 4 bases from V and 7 bases from J, with 7 bases between. The CDR3 consists of 10 residues. The CDR3: CSATNLEAFF. CDR3 DNA sequence: TGCAGTGCTACCAACCTTGAAGCTTTCTTT.

The genes are TRBV24-1 and TRBJ1-2; a possible D gene is TRBD1 (5 bases). The CDR3 runs 16 residues. Germline CDR1 reads KGHDR; CDR2 reads SFDVKD. The V end was cut by 2 bases, the J end by 4 bases, with 16 bases between. For the CDR3, the DNA is TGTGCCACCAGTGATTCCTCAGGGCCCCGCGGCTATGGCTACACCTTC. Translated, it gives CATSDSSGPRGYGYTF.

V and J are TRBV5-1 and TRBJ2-2; D remains unclear. V gave up 1 base and J gave up 0 bases, with 7 bases separating them. The CDR3 covers 15 residues. Germline lookup yields CDR1 SGHRS and CDR2 YFSETQ. CDR3 nucleotide sequence: TGCGCCAGCAGCTTGCGTTCGGCGAACACCGGGGAGCTGTTTTTT. Its translation is CASSLRSANTGELFF.